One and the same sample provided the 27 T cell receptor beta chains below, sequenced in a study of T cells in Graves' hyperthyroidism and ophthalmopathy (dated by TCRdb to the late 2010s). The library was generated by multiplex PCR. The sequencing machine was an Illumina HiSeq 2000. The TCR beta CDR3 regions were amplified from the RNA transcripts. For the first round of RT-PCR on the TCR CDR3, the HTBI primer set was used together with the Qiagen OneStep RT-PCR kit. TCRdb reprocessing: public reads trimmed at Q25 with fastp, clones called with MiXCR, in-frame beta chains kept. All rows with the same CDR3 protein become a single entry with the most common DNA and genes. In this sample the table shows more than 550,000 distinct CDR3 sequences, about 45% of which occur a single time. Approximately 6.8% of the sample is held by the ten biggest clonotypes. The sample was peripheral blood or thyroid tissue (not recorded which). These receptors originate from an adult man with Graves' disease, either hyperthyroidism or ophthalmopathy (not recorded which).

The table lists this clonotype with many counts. The CDR3 loop reads CAITGDTYGYTF. The CDR3 DNA sequence: TGTGCCATCACTGGGGACACCTATGGCTACACCTTC. The J gene is TRBJ1-2, the V gene TRBV10-3; D is perhaps TRBD1 (6 bases). The CDR3 is 12 amino acids. Germline V gene sequence: CDR1 ENHRY, CDR2 SYGVKD. V shed 7 bases and J shed 4 bases, with 10 bases lying between them.

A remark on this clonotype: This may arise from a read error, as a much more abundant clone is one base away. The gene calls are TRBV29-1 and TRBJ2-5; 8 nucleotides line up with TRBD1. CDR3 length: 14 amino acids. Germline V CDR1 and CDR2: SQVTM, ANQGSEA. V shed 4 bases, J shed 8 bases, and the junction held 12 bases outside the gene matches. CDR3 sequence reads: CSVAPGTGEETQYF. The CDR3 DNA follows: TGCAGCGTTGCCCCCGGGACAGGCGAGGAAACCCAGTACTTC.

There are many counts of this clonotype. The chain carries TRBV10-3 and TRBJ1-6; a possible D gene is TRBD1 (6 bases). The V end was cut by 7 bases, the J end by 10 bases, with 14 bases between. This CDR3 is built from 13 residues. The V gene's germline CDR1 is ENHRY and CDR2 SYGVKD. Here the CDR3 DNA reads TGTGCCATCACTCGGGGGCAGGAATCACCCCTCCACTTT. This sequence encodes CAITRGQESPLHF.

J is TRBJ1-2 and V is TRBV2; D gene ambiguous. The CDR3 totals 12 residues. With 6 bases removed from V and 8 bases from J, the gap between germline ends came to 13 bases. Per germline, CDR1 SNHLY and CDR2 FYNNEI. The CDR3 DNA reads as TGTGCCAGCAGCACGCAGGATCGGGGCTACACCTTC. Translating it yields CASSTQDRGYTF. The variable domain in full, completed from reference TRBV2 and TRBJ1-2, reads EPEVTQTPSHQVTQMGQEVILRCVPISNHLYFYWYRQILGQKVEFLVSFYNNEISEKSEIFDDQFSVERPDGSNFTLKIRSTKLEDSAMYFCASSTQDRGYTFGSGTRLTVV.

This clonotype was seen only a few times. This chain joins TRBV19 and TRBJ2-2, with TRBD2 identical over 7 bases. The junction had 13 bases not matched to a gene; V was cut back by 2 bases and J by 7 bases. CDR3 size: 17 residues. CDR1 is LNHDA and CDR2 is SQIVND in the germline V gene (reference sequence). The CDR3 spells CASSIYGGRVWGGELFF. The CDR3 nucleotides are TGTGCCAGTAGTATATACGGCGGGAGAGTCTGGGGCGGGGAGCTGTTTTTT.

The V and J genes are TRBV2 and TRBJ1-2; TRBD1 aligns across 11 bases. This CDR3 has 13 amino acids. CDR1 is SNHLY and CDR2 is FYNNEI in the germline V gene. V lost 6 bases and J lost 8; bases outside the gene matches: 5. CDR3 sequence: CASSGQGAPGYTF. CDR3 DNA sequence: TGTGCCAGCAGCGGACAGGGGGCGCCCGGCTACACCTTC.

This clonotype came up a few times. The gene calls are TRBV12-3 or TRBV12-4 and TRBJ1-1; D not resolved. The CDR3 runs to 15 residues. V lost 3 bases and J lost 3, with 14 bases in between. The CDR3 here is CASSFSGLRDTEAFF. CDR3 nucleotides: TGTGCCAGCAGTTTCTCTGGGCTTAGGGACACTGAAGCTTTCTTT.

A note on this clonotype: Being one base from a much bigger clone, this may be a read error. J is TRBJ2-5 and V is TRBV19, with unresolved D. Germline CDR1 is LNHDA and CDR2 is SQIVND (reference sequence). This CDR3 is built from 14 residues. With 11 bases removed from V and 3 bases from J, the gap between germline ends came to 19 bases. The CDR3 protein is CAAKYRAEEETQYF. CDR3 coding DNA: TGTGCCGCCAAGTATAGGGCAGAAGAAGAGACCCAGTACTTC. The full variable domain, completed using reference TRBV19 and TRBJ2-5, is DGGITQSPKYLFRKEGQNVTLSCEQNLNHDAMYWYRQDPGQGLRLIYYSQIVNDFQKGDIAEGYSVSREKKESFPLTVTSAQKNPTAFYLCAAKYRAEEETQYFGPGTRLLVL.

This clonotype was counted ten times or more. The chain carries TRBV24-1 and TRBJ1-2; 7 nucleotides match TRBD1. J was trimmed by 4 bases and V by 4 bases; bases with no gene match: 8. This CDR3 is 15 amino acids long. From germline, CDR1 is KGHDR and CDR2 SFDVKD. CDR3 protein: CATSDPSTGSYGYTF. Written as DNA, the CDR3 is TGTGCCACCAGTGACCCCTCGACAGGGTCCTATGGCTACACCTTC.

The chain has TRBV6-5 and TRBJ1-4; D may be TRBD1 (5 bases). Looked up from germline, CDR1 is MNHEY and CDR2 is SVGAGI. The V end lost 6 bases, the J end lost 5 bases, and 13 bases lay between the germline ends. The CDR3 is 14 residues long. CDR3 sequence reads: CASSYRRGNEKLFF. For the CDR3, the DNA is TGTGCCAGCAGCTACCGGAGGGGAAATGAAAAACTGTTTTTT.

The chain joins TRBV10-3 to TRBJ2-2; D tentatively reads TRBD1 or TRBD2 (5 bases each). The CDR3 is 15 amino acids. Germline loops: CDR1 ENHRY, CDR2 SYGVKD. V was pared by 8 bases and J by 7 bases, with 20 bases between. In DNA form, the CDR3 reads TGTGCCATCGGACAAGTGGCAGGGACCCACGGGGAGCTGTTTTTT. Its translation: CAIGQVAGTHGELFF.

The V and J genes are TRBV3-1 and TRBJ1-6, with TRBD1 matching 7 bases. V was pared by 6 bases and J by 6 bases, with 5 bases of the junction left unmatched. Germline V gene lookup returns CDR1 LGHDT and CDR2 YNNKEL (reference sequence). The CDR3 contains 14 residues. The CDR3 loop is CASRLGTVNSPLHF. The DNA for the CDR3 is TGTGCCAGCAGACTCGGGACAGTTAATTCACCCCTCCACTTT. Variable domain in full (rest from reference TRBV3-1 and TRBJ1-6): DTAVSQTPKYLVTQMGNDKSIKCEQNLGHDTMYWYKQDSKKFLKIMFSYNNKELIINETVPNRFSPKSPDKAHLNLHINSLELGDSAVYFCASRLGTVNSPLHFGNGTRLTVT.

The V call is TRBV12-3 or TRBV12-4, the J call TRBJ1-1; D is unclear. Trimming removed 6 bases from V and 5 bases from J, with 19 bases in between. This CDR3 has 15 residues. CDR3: CASSRSPREDTEAFF. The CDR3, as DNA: TGTGCCAGCAGCCGAAGCCCCCGAGAGGATACTGAAGCTTTCTTT.

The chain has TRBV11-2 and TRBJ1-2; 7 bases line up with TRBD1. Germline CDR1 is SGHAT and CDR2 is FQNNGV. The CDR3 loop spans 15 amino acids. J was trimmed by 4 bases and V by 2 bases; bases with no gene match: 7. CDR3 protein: CASSLSPRQGYGYTF. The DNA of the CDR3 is TGTGCCAGCAGCTTATCGCCCCGACAGGGCTATGGCTACACCTTC.

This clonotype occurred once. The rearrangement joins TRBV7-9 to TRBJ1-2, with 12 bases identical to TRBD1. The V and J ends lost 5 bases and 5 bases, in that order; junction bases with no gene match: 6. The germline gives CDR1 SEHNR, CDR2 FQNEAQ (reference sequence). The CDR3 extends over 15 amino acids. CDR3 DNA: TGTGCCAGCAGCCCGGGACAGGGGGCCGTATATGGCTACACCTTC. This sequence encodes CASSPGQGAVYGYTF.

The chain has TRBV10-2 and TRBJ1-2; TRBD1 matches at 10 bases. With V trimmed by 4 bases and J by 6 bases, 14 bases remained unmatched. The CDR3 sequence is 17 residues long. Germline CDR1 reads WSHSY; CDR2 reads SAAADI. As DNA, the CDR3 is TGCGCCAGCAGTGCCTCTTCGACAGGGGGCAATGGGGATGGCTACACCTTC. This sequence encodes CASSASSTGGNGDGYTF.

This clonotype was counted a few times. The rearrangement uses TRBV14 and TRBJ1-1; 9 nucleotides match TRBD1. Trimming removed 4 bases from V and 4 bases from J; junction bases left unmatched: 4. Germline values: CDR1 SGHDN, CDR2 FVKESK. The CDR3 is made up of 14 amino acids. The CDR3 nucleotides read TGTGCCAGCAGCCCGGACAGGGGAGGCACTGAAGCTTTCTTT. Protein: CASSPDRGGTEAFF.

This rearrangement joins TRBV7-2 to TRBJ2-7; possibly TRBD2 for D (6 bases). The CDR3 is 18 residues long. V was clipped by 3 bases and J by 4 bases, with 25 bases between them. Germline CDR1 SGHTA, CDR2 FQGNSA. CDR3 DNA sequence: TGTGCCAGCAGCTTTAAGAGACCCCAGGGACTCCGGAGTTACGAGCAGTACTTC. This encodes CASSFKRPQGLRSYEQYF.

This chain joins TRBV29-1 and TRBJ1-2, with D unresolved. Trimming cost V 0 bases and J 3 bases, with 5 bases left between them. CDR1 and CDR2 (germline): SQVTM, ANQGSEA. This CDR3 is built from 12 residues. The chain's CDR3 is CSVEDGDYGYTF. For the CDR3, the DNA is TGCAGCGTTGAAGACGGCGACTATGGCTACACCTTC.

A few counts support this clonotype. This CDR3 reads CASRASSADGIEAFF. The CDR3 DNA reads as TGTGCCAGCAGGGCTTCCTCGGCGGACGGAATTGAAGCTTTCTTT. J is TRBJ1-1 and V is TRBV6-1; D gene uncertain. Germline CDR1 is MNHNS and CDR2 is SASEGT. V was pared by 6 bases and J by 7 bases, with 21 bases between. The length of the CDR3 is 15 residues.

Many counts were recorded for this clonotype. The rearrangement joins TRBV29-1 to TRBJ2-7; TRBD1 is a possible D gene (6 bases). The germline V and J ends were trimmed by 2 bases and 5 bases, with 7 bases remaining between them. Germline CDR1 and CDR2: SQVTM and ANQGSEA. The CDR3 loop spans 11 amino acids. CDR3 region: CSVEQGNEQYF. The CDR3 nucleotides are TGCAGCGTTGAACAGGGGAACGAGCAGTACTTC.

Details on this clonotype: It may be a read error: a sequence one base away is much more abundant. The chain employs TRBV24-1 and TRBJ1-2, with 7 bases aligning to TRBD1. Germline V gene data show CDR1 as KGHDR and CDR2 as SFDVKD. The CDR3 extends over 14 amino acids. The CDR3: CASSDSGQAYGYTF. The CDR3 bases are TGTGCCAGCAGTGATTCAGGACAGGCCTATGGCTACACCTTC.

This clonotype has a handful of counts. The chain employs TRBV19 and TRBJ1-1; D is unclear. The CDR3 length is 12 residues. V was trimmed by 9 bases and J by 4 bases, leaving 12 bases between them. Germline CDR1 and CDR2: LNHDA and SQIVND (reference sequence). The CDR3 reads CASRLGFTEAFF. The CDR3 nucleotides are TGTGCCAGCAGGCTAGGGTTCACTGAAGCTTTCTTT.

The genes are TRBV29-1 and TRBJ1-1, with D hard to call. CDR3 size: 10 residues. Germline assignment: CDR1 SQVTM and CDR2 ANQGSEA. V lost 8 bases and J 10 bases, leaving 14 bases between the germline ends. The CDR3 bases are TGCAGCTTAGCCCCGGTGGGAGCTTTCTTT. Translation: CSLAPVGAFF.

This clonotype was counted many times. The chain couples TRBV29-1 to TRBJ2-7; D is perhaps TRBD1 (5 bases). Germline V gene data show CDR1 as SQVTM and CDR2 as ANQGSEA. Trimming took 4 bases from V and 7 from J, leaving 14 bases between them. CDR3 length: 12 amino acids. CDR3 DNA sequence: TGCAGCGTTGGCCTGGGGCTACGGGAGCAGTACTTC. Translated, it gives CSVGLGLREQYF.

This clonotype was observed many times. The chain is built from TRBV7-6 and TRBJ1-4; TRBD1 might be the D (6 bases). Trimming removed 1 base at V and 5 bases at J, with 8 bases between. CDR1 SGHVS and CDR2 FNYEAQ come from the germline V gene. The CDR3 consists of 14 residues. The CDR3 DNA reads TGTGCCAGCAGCTTAGGGACAGAGAATGAAAAACTGTTTTTT. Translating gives CASSLGTENEKLFF.

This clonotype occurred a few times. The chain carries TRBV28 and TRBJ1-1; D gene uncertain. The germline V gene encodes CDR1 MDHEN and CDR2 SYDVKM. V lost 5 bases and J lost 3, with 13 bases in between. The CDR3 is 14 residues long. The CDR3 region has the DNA TGTGCCAGCAGTATGACGGACGTACACACTGAAGCTTTCTTT. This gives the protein CASSMTDVHTEAFF.